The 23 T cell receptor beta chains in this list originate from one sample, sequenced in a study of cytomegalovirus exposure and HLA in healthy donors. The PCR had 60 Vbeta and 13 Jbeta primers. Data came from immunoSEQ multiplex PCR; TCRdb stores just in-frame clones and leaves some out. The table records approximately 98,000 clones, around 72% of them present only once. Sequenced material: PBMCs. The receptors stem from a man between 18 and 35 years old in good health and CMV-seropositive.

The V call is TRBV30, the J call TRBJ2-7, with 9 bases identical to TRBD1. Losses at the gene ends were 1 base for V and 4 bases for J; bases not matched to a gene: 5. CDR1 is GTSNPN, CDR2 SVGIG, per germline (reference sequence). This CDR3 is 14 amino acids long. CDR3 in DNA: TGTGCCTGGAGTGAGGGGACAGGGACTTACGAGCAGTACTTC. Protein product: CAWSEGTGTYEQYF. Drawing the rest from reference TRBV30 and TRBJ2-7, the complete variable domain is SQTIHQWPATLVQPVGSPLSLECTVEGTSNPNLYWYRQAAGRGLQLLFYSVGIGQISSEVPQNLSASRPQDRQFILSSKKLLLSDSGFYLCAWSEGTGTYEQYFGPGTRLTVT.

This chain's CDR3 is CASSWAPRQGSFEQYF. The CDR3 bases are TGTGCCAGCTCCTGGGCCCCTCGGCAGGGAAGCTTCGAGCAGTACTTC. The chain is built from TRBV19 and TRBJ2-7; D perhaps matches TRBD1 (5 bases). Germline V gives CDR1 LNHDA, CDR2 SQIVND (reference sequence). The CDR3 covers 16 residues. Trimming took off 9 bases at V and 6 bases at J, with 27 bases between the two ends.

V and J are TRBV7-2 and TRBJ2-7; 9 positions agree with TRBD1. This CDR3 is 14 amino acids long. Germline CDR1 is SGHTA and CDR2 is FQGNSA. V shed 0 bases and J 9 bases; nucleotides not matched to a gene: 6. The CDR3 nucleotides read TGTGCCAGCAGCTTAGCGGTCACAGGGGGCTCGCAGTACTTC. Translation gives CASSLAVTGGSQYF.

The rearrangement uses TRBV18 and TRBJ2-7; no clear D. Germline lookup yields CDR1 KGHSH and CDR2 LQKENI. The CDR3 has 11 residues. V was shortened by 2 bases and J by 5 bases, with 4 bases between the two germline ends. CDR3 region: CASSPDNEQYF. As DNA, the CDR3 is TGTGCCAGCTCACCAGACAACGAGCAGTACTTC.

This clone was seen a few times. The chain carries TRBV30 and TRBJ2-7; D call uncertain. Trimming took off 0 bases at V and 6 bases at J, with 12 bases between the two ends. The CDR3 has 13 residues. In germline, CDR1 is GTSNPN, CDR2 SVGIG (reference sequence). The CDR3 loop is CAWSVGAAREQYF. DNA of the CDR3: TGTGCCTGGAGTGTAGGCGCAGCGCGCGAGCAGTACTTC.

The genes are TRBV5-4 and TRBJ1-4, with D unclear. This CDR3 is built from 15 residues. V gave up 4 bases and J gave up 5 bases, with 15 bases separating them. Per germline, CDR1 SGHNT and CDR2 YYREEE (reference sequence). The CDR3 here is CASSPSGSLNEKLFF. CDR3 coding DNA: TGTGCCAGCAGCCCATCGGGGAGCTTGAATGAAAAACTGTTTTTT.

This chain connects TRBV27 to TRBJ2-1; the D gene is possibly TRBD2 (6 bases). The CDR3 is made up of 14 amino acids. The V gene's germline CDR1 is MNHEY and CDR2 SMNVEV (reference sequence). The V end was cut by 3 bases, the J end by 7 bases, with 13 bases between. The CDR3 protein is CASSLGSAGNEQFF. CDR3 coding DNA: TGTGCCAGCAGTTTGGGTTCGGCGGGAAATGAGCAGTTCTTC.

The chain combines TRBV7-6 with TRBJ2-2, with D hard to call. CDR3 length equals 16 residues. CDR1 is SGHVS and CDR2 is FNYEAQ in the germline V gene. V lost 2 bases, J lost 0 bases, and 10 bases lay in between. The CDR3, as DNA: TGTGCCAGCAGCTTATCAGGCGATCCGAACACCGGGGAGCTGTTTTTT. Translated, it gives CASSLSGDPNTGELFF.

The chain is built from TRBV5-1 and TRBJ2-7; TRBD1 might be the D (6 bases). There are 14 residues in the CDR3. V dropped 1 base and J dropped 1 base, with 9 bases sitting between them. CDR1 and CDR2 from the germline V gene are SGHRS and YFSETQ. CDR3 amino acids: CASSLRGTSYEQYF. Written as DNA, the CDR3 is TGCGCCAGCAGCTTGAGGGGGACGTCCTACGAGCAGTACTTC. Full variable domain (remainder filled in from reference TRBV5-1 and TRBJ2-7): KAGVTQTPRYLIKTRGQQVTLSCSPISGHRSVSWYQQTPGQGLQFLFEYFSETQRNKGNFPGRFSGRQFSNSRSEMNVSTLELGDSALYLCASSLRGTSYEQYFGPGTRLTVT.

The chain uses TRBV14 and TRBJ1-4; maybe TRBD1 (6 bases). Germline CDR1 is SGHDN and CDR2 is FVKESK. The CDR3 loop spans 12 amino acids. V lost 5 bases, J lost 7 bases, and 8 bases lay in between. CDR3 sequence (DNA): TGTGCCAGCAGCTCCAGGGGTGAAAAACTGTTTTTT. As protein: CASSSRGEKLFF.

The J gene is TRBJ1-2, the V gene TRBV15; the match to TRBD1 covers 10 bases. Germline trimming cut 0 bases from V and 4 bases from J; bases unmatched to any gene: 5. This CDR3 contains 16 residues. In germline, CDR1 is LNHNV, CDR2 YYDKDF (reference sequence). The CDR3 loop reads CATSRDGTGAFYGYTF. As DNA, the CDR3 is TGTGCCACCAGCAGAGATGGGACAGGGGCCTTCTATGGCTACACCTTC.

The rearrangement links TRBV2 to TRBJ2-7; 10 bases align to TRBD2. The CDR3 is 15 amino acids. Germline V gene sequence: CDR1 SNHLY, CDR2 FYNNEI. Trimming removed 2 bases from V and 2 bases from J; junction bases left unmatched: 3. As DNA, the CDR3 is TGTGCCAGCAGTGAAAGCGGGGGGGGAACCTACGAGCAGTACTTC. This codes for CASSESGGGTYEQYF.

This CDR3 is CASRAEGGNNEKLFF. DNA of the CDR3: TGTGCCAGCAGAGCTGAAGGGGGCAATAATGAAAAACTGTTTTTT. This chain uses TRBV28 with TRBJ1-4, with 7 bases matching TRBD1. The germline CDR1 and CDR2 sequences are MDHEN and SYDVKM. The CDR3 spans 15 residues. J gave up 4 bases and V 6 bases, and 8 bases lay outside the gene matches.

CDR3 DNA sequence: TGTGCCAGCAGAGGGGCCGGGGAGCTGTTTTTT. It specifies CASRGAGELFF. The chain links TRBV6-4 to TRBJ2-2; a weak D match, TRBD1 (5 bases). The ends were cut back, 6 bases at V and 6 bases at J, with 5 bases in the middle. Germline V gene lookup returns CDR1 MRHNA and CDR2 SNTAGT. This CDR3 comprises 11 residues.

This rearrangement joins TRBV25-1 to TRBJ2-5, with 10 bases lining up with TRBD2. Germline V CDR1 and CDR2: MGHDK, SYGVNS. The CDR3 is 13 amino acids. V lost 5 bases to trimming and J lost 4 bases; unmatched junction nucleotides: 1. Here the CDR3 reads CASSSGGVETQYF. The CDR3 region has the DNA TGTGCCAGCAGTAGCGGGGGGGTAGAGACCCAGTACTTC.

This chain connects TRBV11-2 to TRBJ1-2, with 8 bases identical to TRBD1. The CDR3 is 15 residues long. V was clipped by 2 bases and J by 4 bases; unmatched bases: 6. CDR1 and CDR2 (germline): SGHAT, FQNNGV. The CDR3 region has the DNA TGTGCCAGCAGCTTACGGACAGGGCCTGCCTATGGCTACACCTTC. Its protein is CASSLRTGPAYGYTF.

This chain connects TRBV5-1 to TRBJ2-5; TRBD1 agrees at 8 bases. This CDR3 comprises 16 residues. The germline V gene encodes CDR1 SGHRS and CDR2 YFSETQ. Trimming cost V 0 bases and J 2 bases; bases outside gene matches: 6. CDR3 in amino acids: CASSLALGTGQETQYF. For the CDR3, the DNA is TGCGCCAGCAGCTTGGCCTTAGGGACAGGACAAGAGACCCAGTACTTC.

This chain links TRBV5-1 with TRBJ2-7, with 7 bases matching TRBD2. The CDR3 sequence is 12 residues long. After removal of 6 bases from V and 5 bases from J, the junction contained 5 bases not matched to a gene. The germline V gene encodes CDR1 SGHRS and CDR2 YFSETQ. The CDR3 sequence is CASNGEGHEQYF. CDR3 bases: TGCGCCAGCAATGGGGAGGGCCACGAGCAGTACTTC.

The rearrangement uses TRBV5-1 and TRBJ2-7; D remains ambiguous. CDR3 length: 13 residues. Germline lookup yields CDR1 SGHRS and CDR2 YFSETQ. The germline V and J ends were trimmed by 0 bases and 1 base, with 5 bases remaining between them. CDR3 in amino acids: CASSLGQSYEQYF. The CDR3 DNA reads TGCGCCAGCAGCTTGGGTCAATCCTACGAGCAGTACTTC.

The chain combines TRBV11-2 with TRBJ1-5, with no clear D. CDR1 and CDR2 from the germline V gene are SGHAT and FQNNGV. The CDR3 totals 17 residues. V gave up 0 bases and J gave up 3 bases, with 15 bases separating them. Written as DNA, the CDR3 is TGTGCCAGCAGCTTAGATCGTGTAGAGGGATCCAATCAGCCCCAGCATTTT. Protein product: CASSLDRVEGSNQPQHF.

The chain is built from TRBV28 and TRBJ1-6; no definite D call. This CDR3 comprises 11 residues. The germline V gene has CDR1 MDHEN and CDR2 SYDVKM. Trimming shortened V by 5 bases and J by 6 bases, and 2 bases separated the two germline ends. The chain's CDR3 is CASSLNSPLHF. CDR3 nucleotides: TGTGCCAGCAGTCTTAATTCACCCCTCCACTTT.

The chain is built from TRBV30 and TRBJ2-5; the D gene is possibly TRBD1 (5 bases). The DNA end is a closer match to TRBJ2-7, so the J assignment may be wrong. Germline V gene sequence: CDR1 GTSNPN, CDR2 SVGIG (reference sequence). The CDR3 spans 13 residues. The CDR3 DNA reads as TGTGCCTGGAGTGTAGACAGTACTTACGAGCAGTACTTC. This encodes CAWSVDSTYEQYF.

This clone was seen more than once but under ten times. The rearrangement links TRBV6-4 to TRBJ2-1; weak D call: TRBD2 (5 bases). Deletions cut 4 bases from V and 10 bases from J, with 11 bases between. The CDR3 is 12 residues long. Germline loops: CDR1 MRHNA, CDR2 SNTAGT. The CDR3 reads CASSVHGGEQFF. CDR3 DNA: TGTGCCAGCAGTGTGCACGGAGGCGAGCAGTTCTTC.